These T cell receptor beta chains were read from a single sample in a study of tumour-infiltrating T cells in Burkitt lymphoma. Measured with immunoSEQ multiplex PCR; TCRdb has only the in-frame clones, and not every one. Of 4,000 to 5,500 clones listed, approximately 11% are singletons. The sample consisted of tumor tissue. These TCRs come from a human donor with diffuse large B-cell lymphoma. CDR3s include the opening cysteine and the closing phenylalanine or tryptophan. Each record gives: CDR3 DNA, CDR3 protein, clone size, V gene, D gene, J gene. D genes are given only for firm matches. Rows may omit the clone size; those that give it use once, few, many or a size class.

DNA: TGTGCCAGCAGCTACGCAGAGGGAACCTATGGCTACACCTTC
CDR3: CASSYAEGTYGYTF
size: few
V: TRBV6-6
D: .
J: TRBJ1-2

DNA: TGTGCCAGTAACCAAGAGGGCGCAGGTGAGATGGAGCAGTACTTC
CDR3: CASNQEGAGEMEQYF
size: large
V: TRBV19
D: .
J: TRBJ2-7

DNA: TGTGCCTGGAGCCTCGGGACTAGCGGGGGAACTACGCAGTATTTT
CDR3: CAWSLGTSGGTTQYF
size: few
V: TRBV30
D: TRBD2
J: TRBJ2-3

DNA: TGTGCCAGCAGTTCGCCGGGACAGTCGAACACCGGGGAGCTGTTTTTT
CDR3: CASSSPGQSNTGELFF
size: .
V: TRBV6-5
D: TRBD1
J: TRBJ2-2

DNA: TGTGCCAGCAGCAAAGGACCAGCAGAACCGAACACTGAAGCTTTCTTT
CDR3: CASSKGPAEPNTEAFF
size: .
V: TRBV21-1
D: .
J: TRBJ1-1

DNA: TGTGCCAGCAGCTTGACGAAGGGTCAAGCTTTCTTT
CDR3: CASSLTKGQAFF
size: few
V: TRBV5-6
D: .
J: TRBJ1-1

DNA: TGTGCCAGCAGTGACTTCCTTGGTGAGCAGTTCTTC
CDR3: CASSDFLGEQFF
size: .
V: TRBV6-4
D: .
J: TRBJ2-1

DNA: TGTGCCAGCAGCTTAGCCGTGGGGGGCGGGGAGCTGTTTTTT
CDR3: CASSLAVGGGELFF
size: .
V: TRBV11-2
D: .
J: TRBJ2-2

DNA: TGTGCCAGCTCACTCGGAGCGGGGAACACTGAAGCTTTCTTT
CDR3: CASSLGAGNTEAFF
size: .
V: TRBV18
D: .
J: TRBJ1-1

DNA: TGTGCCAGCAGGAGGGCAGGGCCTCAAGCGTCCCAGCATTTT
CDR3: CASRRAGPQASQHF
size: .
V: TRBV2
D: .
J: TRBJ1-5

DNA: TGTGCCATCAGTGAGTCGACATATGGCTACACCTTC
CDR3: CAISESTYGYTF
size: few
V: TRBV10-3
D: .
J: TRBJ1-2

DNA: TGCGCCAGCAGCCAACAAAATTCGGGAGCTAATCAGCCCCAGCATTTT
CDR3: CASSQQNSGANQPQHF
size: few
V: TRBV4-1
D: .
J: TRBJ1-5

DNA: TGTGCCAGCAGTTTCACGGACCGGATCACAGATACGCAGTATTTT
CDR3: CASSFTDRITDTQYF
size: few
V: TRBV6-5
D: .
J: TRBJ2-3

DNA: TGTGCCAGCAGCCCTCGGACAGGGGAGACCCAGTACTTC
CDR3: CASSPRTGETQYF
size: .
V: TRBV7-2
D: TRBD1
J: TRBJ2-5

DNA: TGTGCCAGCAGTTTTATTCAGGCTCAATCCTACGAGCAGTACTTC
CDR3: CASSFIQAQSYEQYF
size: few
V: TRBV28
D: .
J: TRBJ2-7

DNA: TGTGCCAGCAGCGTCGGAGCCAATGAAAAACTGTTTTTT
CDR3: CASSVGANEKLFF
size: .
V: TRBV21-1
D: .
J: TRBJ1-4

DNA: TGCAGCGCCCCGGGACTGTCCAGTGAGCAGTTCTTC
CDR3: CSAPGLSSEQFF
size: .
V: TRBV29-1
D: .
J: TRBJ2-1

DNA: TGCAGCGTTGAGGGTACCGGGACAACGTACGAGCAGTACTTC
CDR3: CSVEGTGTTYEQYF
size: .
V: TRBV29-1
D: .
J: TRBJ2-7

DNA: TGTGCCAGCAGTAAGGGACCTCTGGTGAACACTGAAGCTTTCTTT
CDR3: CASSKGPLVNTEAFF
size: .
V: TRBV6-6
D: .
J: TRBJ1-1

DNA: TGTGCCAGCAGTTCCACTAGCGGGGGGTACAATGAGCAGTTCTTC
CDR3: CASSSTSGGYNEQFF
size: .
V: TRBV27
D: TRBD2
J: TRBJ2-1